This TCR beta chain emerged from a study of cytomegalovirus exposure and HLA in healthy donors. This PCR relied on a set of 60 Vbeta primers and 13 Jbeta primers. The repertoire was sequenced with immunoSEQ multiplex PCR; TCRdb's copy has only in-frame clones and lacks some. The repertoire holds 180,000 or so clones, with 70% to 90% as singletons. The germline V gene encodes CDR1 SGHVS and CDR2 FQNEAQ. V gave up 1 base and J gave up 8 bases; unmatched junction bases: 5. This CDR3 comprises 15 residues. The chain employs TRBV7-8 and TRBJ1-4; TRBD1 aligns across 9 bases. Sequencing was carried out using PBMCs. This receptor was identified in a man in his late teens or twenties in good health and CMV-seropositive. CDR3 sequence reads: CASSLDRGQQEKLFF. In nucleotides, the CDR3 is TGTGCCAGCAGCTTAGACAGGGGGCAACAGGAAAAACTGTTTTTT.